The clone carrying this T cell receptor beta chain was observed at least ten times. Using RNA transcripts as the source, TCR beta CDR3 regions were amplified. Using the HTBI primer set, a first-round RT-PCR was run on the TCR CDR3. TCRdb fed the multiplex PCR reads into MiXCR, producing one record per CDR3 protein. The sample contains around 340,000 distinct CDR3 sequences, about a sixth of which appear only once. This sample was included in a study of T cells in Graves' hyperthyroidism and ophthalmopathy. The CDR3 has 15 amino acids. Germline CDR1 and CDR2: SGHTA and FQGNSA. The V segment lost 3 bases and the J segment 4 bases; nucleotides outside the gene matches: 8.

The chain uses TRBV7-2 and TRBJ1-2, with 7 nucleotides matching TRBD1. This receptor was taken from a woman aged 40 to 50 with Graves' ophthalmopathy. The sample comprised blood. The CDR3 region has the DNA TGTGCCAGCAGCTTGGGGACAGTGAGGGGCTATGGCTACACCTTC. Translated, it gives CASSLGTVRGYGYTF.